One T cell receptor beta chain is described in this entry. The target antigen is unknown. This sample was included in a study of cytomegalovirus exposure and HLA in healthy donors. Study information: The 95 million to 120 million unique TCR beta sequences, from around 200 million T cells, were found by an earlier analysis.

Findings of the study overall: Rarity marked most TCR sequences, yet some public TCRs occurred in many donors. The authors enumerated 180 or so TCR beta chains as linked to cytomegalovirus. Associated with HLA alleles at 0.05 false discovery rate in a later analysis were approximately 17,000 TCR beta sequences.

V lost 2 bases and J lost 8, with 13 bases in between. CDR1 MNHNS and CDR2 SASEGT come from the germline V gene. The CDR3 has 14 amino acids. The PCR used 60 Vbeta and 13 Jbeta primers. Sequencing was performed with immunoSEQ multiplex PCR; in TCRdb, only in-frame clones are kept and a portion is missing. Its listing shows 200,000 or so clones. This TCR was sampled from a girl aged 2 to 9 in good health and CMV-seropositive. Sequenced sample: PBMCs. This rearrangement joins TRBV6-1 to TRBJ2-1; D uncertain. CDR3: CASSENSRSYEQFF. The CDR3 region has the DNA TGTGCCAGCAGTGAAAACTCCCGGTCCTATGAGCAGTTCTTC.